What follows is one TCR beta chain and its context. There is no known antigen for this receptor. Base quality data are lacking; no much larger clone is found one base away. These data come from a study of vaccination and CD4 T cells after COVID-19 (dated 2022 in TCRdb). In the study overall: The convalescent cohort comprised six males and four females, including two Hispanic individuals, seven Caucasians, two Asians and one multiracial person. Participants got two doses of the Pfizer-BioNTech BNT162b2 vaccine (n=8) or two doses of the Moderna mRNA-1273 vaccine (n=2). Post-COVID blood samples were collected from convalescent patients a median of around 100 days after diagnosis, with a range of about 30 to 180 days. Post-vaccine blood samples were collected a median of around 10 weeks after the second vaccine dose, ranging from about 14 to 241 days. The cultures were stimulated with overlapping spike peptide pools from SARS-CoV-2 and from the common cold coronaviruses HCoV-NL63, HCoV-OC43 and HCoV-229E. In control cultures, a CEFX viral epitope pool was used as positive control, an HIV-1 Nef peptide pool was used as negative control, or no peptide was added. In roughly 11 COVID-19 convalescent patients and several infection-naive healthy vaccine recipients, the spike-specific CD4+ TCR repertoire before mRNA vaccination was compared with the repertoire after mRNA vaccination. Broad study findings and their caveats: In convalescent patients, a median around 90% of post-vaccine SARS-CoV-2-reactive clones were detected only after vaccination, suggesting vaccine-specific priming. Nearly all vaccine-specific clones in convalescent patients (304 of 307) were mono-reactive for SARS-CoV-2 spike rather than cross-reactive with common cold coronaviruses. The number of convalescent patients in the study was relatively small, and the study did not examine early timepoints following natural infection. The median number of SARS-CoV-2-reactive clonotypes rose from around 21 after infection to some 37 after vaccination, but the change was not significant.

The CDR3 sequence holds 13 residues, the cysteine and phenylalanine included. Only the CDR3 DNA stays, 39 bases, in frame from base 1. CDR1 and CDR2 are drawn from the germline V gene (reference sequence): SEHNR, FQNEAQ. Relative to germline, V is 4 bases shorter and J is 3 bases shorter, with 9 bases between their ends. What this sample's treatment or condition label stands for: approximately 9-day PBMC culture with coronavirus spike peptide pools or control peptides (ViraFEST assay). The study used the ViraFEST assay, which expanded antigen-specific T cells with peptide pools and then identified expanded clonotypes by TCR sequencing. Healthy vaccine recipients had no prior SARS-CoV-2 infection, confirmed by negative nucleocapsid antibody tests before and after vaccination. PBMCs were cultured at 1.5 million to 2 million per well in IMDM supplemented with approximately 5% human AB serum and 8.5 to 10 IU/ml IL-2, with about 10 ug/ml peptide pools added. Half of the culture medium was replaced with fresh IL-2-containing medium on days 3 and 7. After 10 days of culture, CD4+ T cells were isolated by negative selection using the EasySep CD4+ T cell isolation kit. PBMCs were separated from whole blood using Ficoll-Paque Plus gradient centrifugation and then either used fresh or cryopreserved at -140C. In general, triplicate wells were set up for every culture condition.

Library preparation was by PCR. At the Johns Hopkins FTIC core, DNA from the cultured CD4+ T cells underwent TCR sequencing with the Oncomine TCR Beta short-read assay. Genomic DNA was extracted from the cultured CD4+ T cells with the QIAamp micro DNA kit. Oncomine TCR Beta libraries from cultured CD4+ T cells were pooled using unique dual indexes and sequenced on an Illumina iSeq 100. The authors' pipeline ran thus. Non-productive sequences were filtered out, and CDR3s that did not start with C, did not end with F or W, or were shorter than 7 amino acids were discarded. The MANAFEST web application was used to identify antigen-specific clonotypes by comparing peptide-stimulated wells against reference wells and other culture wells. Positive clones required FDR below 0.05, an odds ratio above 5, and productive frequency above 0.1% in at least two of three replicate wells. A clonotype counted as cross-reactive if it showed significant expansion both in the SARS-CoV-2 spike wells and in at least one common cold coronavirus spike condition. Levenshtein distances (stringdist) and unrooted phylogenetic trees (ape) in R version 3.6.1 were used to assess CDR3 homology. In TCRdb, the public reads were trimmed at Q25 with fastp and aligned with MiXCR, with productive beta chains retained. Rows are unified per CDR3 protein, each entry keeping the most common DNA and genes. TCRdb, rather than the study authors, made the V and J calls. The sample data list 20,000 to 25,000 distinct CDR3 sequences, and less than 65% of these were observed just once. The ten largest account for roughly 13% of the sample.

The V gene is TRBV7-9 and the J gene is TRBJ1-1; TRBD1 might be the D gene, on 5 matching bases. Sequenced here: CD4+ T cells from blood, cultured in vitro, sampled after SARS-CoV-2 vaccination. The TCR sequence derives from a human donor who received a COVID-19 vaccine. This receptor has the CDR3 CASSSEQDTEAFF. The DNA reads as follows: TGTGCCAGCAGCTCGGAACAGGACACTGAAGCTTTCTTT.